What follows describes a single TCR beta chain. Method: immunoSEQ multiplex PCR; TCRdb's copy keeps in-frame clones and lacks some. The sample has 35,000 to 50,000 clones, 66% seen once. This specimen belongs to a study of PD-1 blockade in classical Hodgkin lymphoma. Time point reported: cycle 4 day 1 (C4D1), after more than five weeks of nivolumab. Every patient had relapsed following autologous stem cell transplantation, and cohorts differed in brentuximab vedotin exposure. This CDR3 contains 13 residues. In germline, CDR1 is SEHNR, CDR2 FQNEAQ (reference sequence). With 3 bases removed from V and 9 bases from J, the gap between germline ends came to 9 bases.

Sequencing was performed on peripheral blood mononuclear cells (PBMCs), taken before the fourth cycle of nivolumab. The chain is built from TRBV7-9 and TRBJ1-6; D is unresolved. The clonotype originates from a human donor with classical Hodgkin lymphoma. CDR3 sequence reads: CASSFTMISPLHF. CDR3 in DNA: TGTGCCAGCAGCTTTACTATGATTTCACCCCTCCACTTT.